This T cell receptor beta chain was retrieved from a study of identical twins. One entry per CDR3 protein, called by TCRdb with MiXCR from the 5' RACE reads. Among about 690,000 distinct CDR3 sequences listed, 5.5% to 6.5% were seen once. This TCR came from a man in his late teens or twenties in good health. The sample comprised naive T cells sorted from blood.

The CDR3 sequence: CASRPEGQDTYTDTQYF. The CDR3, as DNA: TGTGCCAGCAGGCCCGAAGGACAGGACACTTACACAGATACGCAGTATTTT. V usage is TRBV6-2 or TRBV6-3 and J usage is TRBJ2-3; 7 nucleotides agree with TRBD1. J was trimmed by 2 bases and V by 6 bases; bases with no gene match: 14. Germline CDR1 MNHEY, CDR2 SVGEGT. CDR3 length: 17 residues.